Presented here are 5 T cell receptor beta chains from one specimen sequenced in a study of identical twins. TCRdb recomputed calls from the 5' RACE reads with MiXCR, one row per CDR3 protein. The table shows around 490,000 distinct CDR3 sequences, with 20% to 25% occurring only once. The sample also formed part of further work on yellow fever vaccine responses in identical twins.

Source material: CD4+ T cells sorted from blood. The receptor set was obtained from a woman aged 18-30 years in good health.

The chain is built from TRBV19 and TRBJ2-1; 7 nucleotides match TRBD2. This CDR3 spans 15 amino acids. Germline V gene data show CDR1 as LNHDA and CDR2 as SQIVND (reference sequence). V gave up 6 bases and J gave up 5 bases; unmatched junction bases: 10. CDR3 region: CASSRYSGYHNEQFF. The CDR3 coding sequence is TGTGCCAGTAGCCGATATAGCGGGTACCACAATGAGCAGTTCTTC.

This chain connects TRBV18 to TRBJ2-4, with D unresolved. Germline V gene data show CDR1 as KGHSH and CDR2 as LQKENI. V lost 1 base to trimming and J lost 5 bases, with 12 bases between them. This CDR3 region has 15 residues. Here the CDR3 reads CASSPLGRSQNIQYF. In nucleotides, the CDR3 is TGTGCCAGCTCACCACTCGGCCGCTCCCAAAACATTCAGTACTTC.

This clonotype was counted only a few times. This chain connects TRBV20-1 to TRBJ2-1; 8 bases align to TRBD2. The germline gives CDR1 DFQATT, CDR2 SNEGSKA (reference sequence). The CDR3 totals 18 residues. The V and J ends lost 0 bases and 5 bases, in that order; junction bases with no gene match: 15. The CDR3 coding sequence is TGCAGTGCTAGAGACAGTCAGCGGGAGCGCTCTCGGGACAATGAGCAGTTCTTC. Translating gives CSARDSQRERSRDNEQFF.

Written as DNA, the CDR3 is TGTGCCACCAGTGCCGGGACAGGAGTCTATGAGCAGTTCTTC. As protein: CATSAGTGVYEQFF. The chain is built from TRBV24-1 and TRBJ2-1; 8 nucleotides line up with TRBD1. V gave up 5 bases and J gave up 8 bases; unmatched junction bases: 7. The CDR3 consists of 14 residues. The germline CDR1 and CDR2 sequences are KGHDR and SFDVKD.

The chain joins TRBV5-1 to TRBJ2-2, with D unclear. Germline V CDR1 and CDR2: SGHRS, YFSETQ. V lost 2 bases, J lost 3 bases, and 11 bases lay in between. CDR3 length equals 15 residues. CDR3 sequence: CASSFGQSDTGELFF. Written as DNA, the CDR3 is TGCGCCAGCAGCTTTGGGCAGAGCGACACCGGGGAGCTGTTTTTT.